Reported below is one T cell receptor (beta chain). These data come from a study of blood T cell repertoires in COVID-19. Background on the study: Acute and convalescent COVID-19 specimens originated in the United States, Italy and Spain. In each case, the material was cDNA or gDNA derived from T cells, B-cell-depleted T cells, or PBMCs.

Original processing methods: Amplification from reference gene primers served as the basis for estimated nucleated cell counts. This table comes from immunoSEQ multiplex PCR, and its TCRdb copy is limited to in-frame clones, with some not included. The V and J calls and clone size were taken over from that table, and D and trimming were inferred from the DNA. The repertoire holds about 160,000 clones, with over 80% as singletons. This TCR came from a woman aged 55-75 years who had recovered from COVID-19. The sample was peripheral blood.

The CDR3 is CASSRGTYEQYF. For the CDR3, the DNA is TGTGCCAGCAGTAGGGGCACCTACGAGCAGTACTTC. This chain joins TRBV28 and TRBJ2-7; a weak D match, TRBD1 (5 bases). Per the germline V gene, CDR1 is MDHEN and CDR2 is SYDVKM. The ends were cut back, 5 bases at V and 2 bases at J, with 7 bases in the middle. The CDR3 runs 12 residues.